The 23 T cell receptor beta chains presented below share a single source sample, sequenced in a study of response to subunit inactivated influenza vaccine. TCRdb passed the RT-PCR reads through MiXCR, listing each CDR3 protein once. This sample has over 800,000 distinct CDR3 sequences, with less than 25% found just once. The sequenced sample was PBMCs from blood, obtained around 5 days after vaccination. Receptor source: a man over 45 who received an inactivated influenza vaccine.

This clonotype was seen a few times. The chain recombines TRBV9 with TRBJ2-1; 12 nucleotides line up with TRBD2. The CDR3 is made up of 16 amino acids. V was pared by 0 bases and J by 7 bases, with 5 bases of the junction left unmatched. The V gene's germline CDR1 is SGDLS and CDR2 YYNGEE. The CDR3 DNA reads TGTGCCAGCAGCGTAGGTTCTAGCGGGAGGGGAAATGAGCAGTTCTTC. Protein: CASSVGSSGRGNEQFF.

This clonotype appeared a few times. J is TRBJ1-1 and V is TRBV29-1; no clear D gene. This CDR3 is 13 amino acids long. The ends were cut back, 6 bases at V and 0 bases at J, with 11 bases in the middle. Germline CDR1 and CDR2: SQVTM and ANQGSEA. CDR3 region: CSVAREMNTEAFF. CDR3 in DNA: TGCAGCGTGGCCCGAGAAATGAACACTGAAGCTTTCTTT.

This clonotype was seen a single time. This chain joins TRBV3-1 and TRBJ2-7; the D is unclear. CDR3 length: 14 amino acids. The germline CDR1 and CDR2 sequences are LGHDT and YNNKEL (reference sequence). Deletions cut 1 base from V and 0 bases from J, with 7 bases between. The CDR3 loop is CASSQVSNSYEQYF. CDR3 DNA: TGTGCCAGCAGCCAAGTTTCTAACTCCTACGAGCAGTACTTC.

J is TRBJ2-3 and V is TRBV4-3; D gene unclear. Trimming pared 0 bases from V and 3 bases from J, leaving 10 bases between. Germline lookup yields CDR1 LGHNA and CDR2 YSLEER. CDR3 length: 15 amino acids. CDR3 amino acids: CASSQDLTVTDTQYF. The CDR3 nucleotides are TGCGCCAGCAGCCAAGATTTAACCGTAACAGATACGCAGTATTTT.

This clonotype was counted between two and nine times. The chain links TRBV4-1 to TRBJ2-3; D possibly corresponds to TRBD1 (5 bases). The CDR3 runs to 15 residues. Germline-derived CDR1 and CDR2 are MGHRA and YSYEKL. The V end lost 3 bases, the J end lost 2 bases, and 12 bases lay between the germline ends. The DNA of the CDR3 is TGCGCCAGCAGCCACCTGGACACCTCCACAGATACGCAGTATTTT. Its translation is CASSHLDTSTDTQYF.

The CDR3 is CASSRALTWADEQYF. CDR3 nucleotide sequence: TGTGCCAGCAGCCGCGCTTTGACATGGGCGGACGAGCAGTACTTC. The chain couples TRBV3-1 to TRBJ2-7; D unclear. This CDR3 contains 15 residues. Germline values: CDR1 LGHDT, CDR2 YNNKEL (reference sequence). The V end lost 4 bases, the J end lost 5 bases, and 18 bases lay between the germline ends.

This clonotype was seen a few times. The chain has TRBV28 and TRBJ2-2; D is undetermined. The CDR3 has 15 amino acids. The V end was cut by 7 bases, the J end by 3 bases, with 15 bases between. Germline lookup yields CDR1 MDHEN and CDR2 SYDVKM. This chain's CDR3 is CASTYHRYHTGELFF. In DNA, the CDR3 is TGTGCCAGCACCTACCACCGCTATCACACCGGGGAGCTGTTTTTT.

This clonotype was observed a handful of times. This rearrangement joins TRBV6-6 to TRBJ2-5, with 7 nucleotides matching TRBD1. This CDR3 contains 12 residues. CDR1 MNHNY and CDR2 SVGAGI come from the germline V gene (reference sequence). The ends lost 8 bases at V and 5 bases at J; junction bases unmatched: 5. CDR3 amino acids: CASAQGHETQYF. The CDR3, as DNA: TGTGCCAGCGCACAGGGGCACGAGACCCAGTACTTC.

This clonotype was seen a few times. V and J are TRBV12-3 or TRBV12-4 and TRBJ2-2; TRBD1 might be the D (6 bases). The CDR3 runs to 14 residues. The V end lost 6 bases, the J end lost 8 bases, and 16 bases lay between the germline ends. The CDR3, as DNA: TGTGCCAGCAGAAAGGGGGACCTCCGAGGGGAGCTGTTTTTT. Protein: CASRKGDLRGELFF.

This sequence joins TRBV7-2 and TRBJ2-3; 11 bases are shared with TRBD2. Per germline, CDR1 SGHTA and CDR2 FQGNSA. The CDR3 is 17 residues long. V lost 7 bases and J lost 1; bases outside the gene matches: 10. Here the CDR3 DNA reads TGTGCCAGCACCCCCTGGGGTAGCGGGAGGGGCACAGATACGCAGTATTTT. Amino acids: CASTPWGSGRGTDTQYF.

This clonotype was observed many times. V is TRBV7-9 and J is TRBJ2-2, with TRBD2 as a possible D gene (5 bases). The CDR3 has 13 amino acids. Per the germline V gene, CDR1 is SEHNR and CDR2 is FQNEAQ (reference sequence). The ends were cut back, 4 bases at V and 7 bases at J, with 10 bases in the middle. DNA of the CDR3: TGTGCCAGCAGCTCAACCGAGGGCGGGGAGCTGTTTTTT. Its translation: CASSSTEGGELFF.

This clonotype was seen only a few times. The rearrangement links TRBV2 to TRBJ1-1, with 9 bases fitting TRBD1. J was trimmed by 11 bases and V by 5 bases; bases with no gene match: 6. This CDR3 is 12 amino acids long. The germline gives CDR1 SNHLY, CDR2 FYNNEI. CDR3 sequence reads: CASSTRDRDAFF. The CDR3 bases are TGTGCCAGCAGTACACGGGACAGGGATGCTTTCTTT.

This clonotype has a handful of counts. V is TRBV9 and J is TRBJ1-5; D remains ambiguous. Looked up from germline, CDR1 is SGDLS and CDR2 is YYNGEE. V dropped 0 bases and J dropped 1 base, with 2 bases sitting between them. The CDR3 has 13 residues. CDR3 nucleotides: TGTGCCAGCAGCGTAGAGAGCAATCAGCCCCAGCATTTT. It is translated as CASSVESNQPQHF.

In its sample, this clonotype was seen once. The gene calls are TRBV2 and TRBJ2-3; 8 bases align to TRBD2. Trimming removed 3 bases from V and 5 bases from J; junction bases left unmatched: 13. The germline V gene has CDR1 SNHLY and CDR2 FYNNEI. The CDR3 contains 17 residues. In DNA, the CDR3 is TGTGCCAGCAGTGATATGAGAGCGGGAGTTCAGGGAGATACGCAGTATTTT. Amino acids: CASSDMRAGVQGDTQYF.

The CDR3 coding sequence is TGCAGCGTCGCGACAGGGGCAAGCAATCAGCCCCAGCATTTT. Translating gives CSVATGASNQPQHF. This chain joins TRBV29-1 and TRBJ1-5; 8 nucleotides match TRBD1. This CDR3 has 14 amino acids. The J segment lost 1 base and the V segment lost 6 bases, leaving 5 bases of the junction unmatched. Germline-derived CDR1 and CDR2 are SQVTM and ANQGSEA. The full variable domain, with the rest looked up from reference TRBV29-1 and TRBJ1-5, is SAVISQKPSRDICQRGTSLTIQCQVDSQVTMMFWYRQQPGQSLTLIATANQGSEATYESGFVIDKFPISRPNLTFSTLTVSNMSPEDSSIYLCSVATGASNQPQHFGDGTRLSIL.

CDR3 DNA sequence: TGTGCCAGCAGCCTCCAGACAGTTTCCCATGAGCAGTTCTTC. It is translated as CASSLQTVSHEQFF. This sequence joins TRBV11-2 and TRBJ2-1, with D maybe TRBD1 (5 bases). Trimming took 5 bases from V and 8 from J, leaving 16 bases between them. Germline values: CDR1 SGHAT, CDR2 FQNNGV. This CDR3 spans 14 amino acids.

This clonotype showed up just a few times. CDR3 residues: CASSQETGGGETQYF. CDR3 DNA sequence: TGCGCCAGCAGCCAAGAAACAGGGGGCGGTGAGACCCAGTACTTC. The V call is TRBV4-3, the J call TRBJ2-5, with 9 nucleotides matching TRBD1. The V segment lost 0 bases and the J segment 5 bases; nucleotides outside the gene matches: 4. The CDR3 consists of 15 residues. Germline V gene sequence: CDR1 LGHNA, CDR2 YSLEER.

The table lists this clonotype with a few counts. The chain is built from TRBV20-1 and TRBJ2-5, with 10 bases fitting TRBD2. This CDR3 has 18 residues. The germline V gene encodes CDR1 DFQATT and CDR2 SNEGSKA (reference sequence). V was pared by 2 bases and J by 3 bases, with 15 bases of the junction left unmatched. CDR3 amino acids: CSARSSGLAETREETQYF. For the CDR3, the DNA is TGCAGTGCTAGATCATCCGGACTAGCGGAAACCAGAGAAGAGACCCAGTACTTC.

This clonotype was detected only a few times. This rearrangement joins TRBV28 to TRBJ1-4; D is unresolved. V lost 6 bases and J lost 7, with 12 bases in between. The CDR3 is 13 residues long. From germline, CDR1 is MDHEN and CDR2 SYDVKM. The CDR3 coding sequence is TGTGCCAGCAGAACAAATGAGGGTGAAAAACTGTTTTTT. This sequence encodes CASRTNEGEKLFF.

Remarks on this clonotype: At one of its ends the junction is not consistent with the germline gene, which may arise from a read error. The rearrangement joins TRBV4-3 to TRBJ2-7; D remains unclear. The CDR3 runs 13 residues. Per the germline V gene, CDR1 is LGHNA and CDR2 is YSLEER. The CDR3 protein is CVSSQDWAYEQYF. CDR3 coding DNA: TGCGTCAGCAGCCAAGATTGGGCCTACGAGCAGTACTTC.

This clonotype was seen many times. The chain joins TRBV15 to TRBJ2-7, with TRBD2 identical over 11 bases. CDR1 and CDR2 from the germline V gene are LNHNV and YYDKDF (reference sequence). The CDR3 consists of 16 residues. V was clipped by 0 bases and J by 3 bases; unmatched bases: 4. CDR3 in amino acids: CATSRERLAGFYEQYF. Here the CDR3 DNA reads TGTGCCACCAGCAGAGAGCGACTAGCGGGATTCTACGAGCAGTACTTC. Based on the CDR3 plus reference TRBV15 and TRBJ2-7, the full variable domain is DAMVIQNPRYQVTQFGKPVTLSCSQTLNHNVMYWYQQKSSQAPKLLFHYYDKDFNNEADTPDNFQSRRPNTSFCFLDIRSPGLGDTAMYLCATSRERLAGFYEQYFGPGTRLTVT.

This sequence joins TRBV20-1 and TRBJ1-5, with unresolved D. The CDR3 is made up of 14 amino acids. V lost 6 bases and J lost 4, with 16 bases in between. The V gene's germline CDR1 is DFQATT and CDR2 SNEGSKA (reference sequence). The CDR3 loop reads CSASSGRLNQPQHF. CDR3 nucleotides: TGCAGTGCATCGTCTGGGAGGTTAAATCAGCCCCAGCATTTT.

J is TRBJ2-7 and V is TRBV6-2 or TRBV6-3; the D call may be TRBD1 or TRBD2 (5 bases each). Germline V CDR1 and CDR2: MNHEY, SVGEGT. The ends were cut back, 8 bases at V and 4 bases at J, with 15 bases in the middle. The CDR3 length is 13 residues. The CDR3 spells CASSGRRAYEQYF. In nucleotides, the CDR3 is TGTGCCAGCTCGGGACGTCGTGCGTACGAGCAGTACTTC.